What follows describes a single TCR beta chain. Germline loops: CDR1 MNHNS, CDR2 SASEGT. The CDR3 consists of 15 residues. A 2.5 ml blood sample was drawn per donor. Total RNA was isolated from whole blood without T cell sorting. This record comes from a study of monozygotic twins with inflammatory bowel disease. Making each TCR library took 3,500 to 4,000 ng of total RNA. Each UMI harboured a 6-nucleotide sample barcode and was appended via template switching. TCRdb re-called the 5' RACE reads and catalogs CDR3 proteins one per entry, DNA excluded. The sample has around 200,000 distinct CDR3 sequences, and its top ten clones hold roughly 1.5%.

The specimen was blood. The TCR comes from a human donor with ulcerative colitis or Crohn's disease, or a healthy co-twin of an affected twin (not recorded which). This chain connects TRBV6-1 to TRBJ1-2; lacking DNA, the TRBD1 call made by TCRdb goes unchecked. CDR3 amino acids: CASSESWTGYYGYTF.